These 14 T cell receptor beta chains were all obtained from the same sample, sequenced in a study of somatic mutations in cytotoxic T cells in rheumatoid arthritis. Sequenced by immunoSEQ multiplex PCR; TCRdb stores in-frame clones only, minus some. The table lists more than 20,000 clones, 65% to 85% of them singletons. The sample comprised CD8+ T cells sorted from blood. All receptors come from an adult with rheumatoid arthritis.

The chain links TRBV6-4 to TRBJ2-3; 8 nucleotides agree with TRBD2. Trimming took 4 bases from V and 6 from J; bases not matched to a gene: 6. Germline V lookup: CDR1 MRHNA, CDR2 SNTAGT. The CDR3 covers 14 residues. The CDR3 sequence: CASSVRGGEDTQYF. Here the CDR3 DNA reads TGTGCCAGCAGTGTACGGGGGGGCGAGGATACGCAGTATTTT.

The chain joins TRBV2 to TRBJ1-1, with a tentative D call TRBD1 (6 bases). Germline CDR1 SNHLY, CDR2 FYNNEI. The CDR3 is 16 residues long. Trimming left V 8 bases short and J 7 bases short, with 26 bases between. As DNA, the CDR3 is TGTGCCAGCGAGGGGGGGCAGGGCCATATTAAGGGTGAAGCTTTCTTT. This gives the protein CASEGGQGHIKGEAFF.

This chain links TRBV5-6 with TRBJ2-7, with 7 bases fitting TRBD1. V dropped 4 bases and J dropped 2; count of bases not matched to a gene: 6. Germline CDR1 and CDR2: SGHDT and YYEEEE. CDR3 length: 14 amino acids. The CDR3 DNA is TGTGCCAGCAGCCTTGAGACAGGGACCTACGAGCAGTACTTC. It specifies CASSLETGTYEQYF.

V and J are TRBV13 and TRBJ2-7; possibly TRBD2 for D (6 bases). Germline V gives CDR1 PRHDT, CDR2 FYEKMQ (reference sequence). Trimming stripped 4 bases from V and 4 bases from J, with 11 bases between. The CDR3 extends over 13 amino acids. The CDR3 DNA is TGTGCCAGCAGCTCACGGGGGAAGTACGAGCAGTACTTC. This gives the protein CASSSRGKYEQYF.

The chain carries TRBV7-2 and TRBJ1-1, with TRBD1 matching over 7 bases. The V and J ends lost 5 bases and 5 bases, in that order; junction bases with no gene match: 14. Germline V CDR1 and CDR2: SGHTA, FQGNSA. CDR3 length: 16 amino acids. The CDR3 reads CASSLDPGGWGTEAFF. The CDR3 nucleotides read TGTGCCAGCAGCCTAGATCCAGGGGGTTGGGGGACTGAAGCTTTCTTT.

The chain carries TRBV7-2 and TRBJ2-3; D is unclear. V was clipped by 3 bases and J by 1 base, with 11 bases between them. This CDR3 has 15 residues. CDR1 and CDR2 (germline): SGHTA, FQGNSA. The CDR3 DNA is TGTGCCAGCAGCTTTGACCCAACTCGCACAGATACGCAGTATTTT. This sequence encodes CASSFDPTRTDTQYF.

This chain links TRBV6-1 with TRBJ1-4; 7 bases are a match to TRBD1. Germline V gene data show CDR1 as MNHNS and CDR2 as SASEGT. The V and J ends lost 6 bases and 8 bases, in that order; junction bases with no gene match: 9. The CDR3 runs to 14 residues. The CDR3 bases are TGTGCCAGCAGGCTTCGGGACAGAATGGAAAAACTGTTTTTT. Translating it yields CASRLRDRMEKLFF.

The V and J genes are TRBV4-1 and TRBJ1-5, with D unclear. The CDR3 covers 16 residues. Germline V gene sequence: CDR1 MGHRA, CDR2 YSYEKL. Between the trimmed V and J ends, which lost 0 bases and 2 bases, there was a span of 11 bases. This CDR3 is CASSQEWSAGNQPQHF. CDR3 sequence (DNA): TGCGCCAGCAGCCAAGAGTGGAGTGCAGGCAATCAGCCCCAGCATTTT.

The chain couples TRBV5-5 to TRBJ1-2; D is perhaps TRBD1 (5 bases). This CDR3 has 14 amino acids. Trimming removed 7 bases from V and 3 bases from J, with 16 bases in between. The germline V gene has CDR1 SGHKS and CDR2 YYEKEE (reference sequence). CDR3 nucleotide sequence: TGTGCCAGCGACTTTTCGGACACTTACTATGGCTACACCTTC. This translates into CASDFSDTYYGYTF. Full variable domain (outside the CDR3, taken from reference TRBV5-5 and TRBJ1-2): DAGVTQSPTHLIKTRGQQVTLRCSPISGHKSVSWYQQVLGQGPQFIFQYYEKEERGRGNFPDRFSARQFPNYSSELNVNALLLGDSALYLCASDFSDTYYGYTFGSGTRLTVV.

This clone was seen only a few times. This chain links TRBV6-1 with TRBJ1-5; D is ambiguous. The CDR3 consists of 12 residues. The ends were cut back, 4 bases at V and 4 bases at J, with 5 bases in the middle. CDR1 and CDR2 (germline): MNHNS, SASEGT. DNA for the CDR3: TGTGCCAGCAGTGTGGGAAATCAGCCCCAGCATTTT. Translated, it gives CASSVGNQPQHF.

This chain connects TRBV6-1 to TRBJ1-1, with D perhaps matching TRBD1 (6 bases). Trimming stripped 4 bases from V and 3 bases from J, with 9 bases between. This CDR3 spans 13 amino acids. CDR1 is MNHNS, CDR2 SASEGT, per germline. Written as DNA, the CDR3 is TGTGCCAGCAGTGTGAGGGGGGACACTGAAGCTTTCTTT. Residues: CASSVRGDTEAFF.

V and J are TRBV15 and TRBJ1-2; D is perhaps TRBD1 (5 bases). V lost 5 bases, J lost 6 bases, and 25 bases lay in between. From germline, CDR1 is LNHNV and CDR2 YYDKDF (reference sequence). This CDR3 has 17 residues. Written as DNA, the CDR3 is TGTGCCACCAGCGGCCCCCGGGCAGGGAGCTCATTCGATGGCTACACCTTC. Encoded protein: CATSGPRAGSSFDGYTF. Supplemented by reference TRBV15 and TRBJ1-2, the full variable domain reads DAMVIQNPRYQVTQFGKPVTLSCSQTLNHNVMYWYQQKSSQAPKLLFHYYDKDFNNEADTPDNFQSRRPNTSFCFLDIRSPGLGDTAMYLCATSGPRAGSSFDGYTFGSGTRLTVV.

This clone was counted a single time. The V and J genes are TRBV5-5 and TRBJ2-3; D gene uncertain. This CDR3 is built from 12 residues. Germline CDR1 and CDR2: SGHKS and YYEKEE (reference sequence). Trimming pared 7 bases from V and 1 base from J, leaving 7 bases between. The CDR3 DNA follows: TGTGCCAGCCTCCTAGGCACAGATACGCAGTATTTT. Translating gives CASLLGTDTQYF.

This chain links TRBV29-1 with TRBJ2-6; D is possibly TRBD1 or TRBD2 (5 bases each). Germline V lookup: CDR1 SQVTM, CDR2 ANQGSEA. The CDR3 extends over 14 amino acids. V was trimmed by 4 bases and J by 11 bases, leaving 18 bases between them. CDR3 sequence reads: CSVVLAGAPHVLTF. The CDR3, as DNA: TGCAGCGTTGTGTTGGCCGGGGCCCCCCACGTCCTGACTTTC.